A single sample gave rise to the 28 T cell receptor beta chains below, sequenced in a study of blood T cell repertoires in COVID-19. The repertoire was sequenced with immunoSEQ multiplex PCR; TCRdb's copy has only in-frame clones and lacks some. The data hold about 360,000 clones, with around 84% observed a single time. Sequenced input: peripheral blood. Source of these receptors: a human donor with acute or convalescent COVID-19. The donor label of this sample is uncertain.

V and J are TRBV5-1 and TRBJ1-2; TRBD1 is a possible D gene (6 bases). CDR1 and CDR2 (germline): SGHRS, YFSETQ. The CDR3 length is 13 residues. V was pared by 2 bases and J by 8 bases, with 13 bases between. In nucleotides, the CDR3 is TGCGCCAGCAGCTTAGGACAGCCTGGGGGCTACACCTTC. This sequence encodes CASSLGQPGGYTF.

The chain joins TRBV18 to TRBJ1-2; 7 nucleotides align to TRBD1. With 3 bases clipped from V and 5 bases from J, the junction kept 6 bases outside the gene matches. Germline loops: CDR1 KGHSH, CDR2 LQKENI. This CDR3 has 14 amino acids. Here the CDR3 DNA reads TGTGCCAGCTCACCTAGACGGGACAGATATGGCTACACCTTC. This gives the protein CASSPRRDRYGYTF.

This rearrangement joins TRBV19 to TRBJ1-3; 7 nucleotides match TRBD1. The V and J ends lost 10 bases and 0 bases, in that order; junction bases with no gene match: 6. Germline loops: CDR1 LNHDA, CDR2 SQIVND (reference sequence). The CDR3 is 14 amino acids. Written as DNA, the CDR3 is TGTGCCACAAGACAGGGCTCCTCTGGAAACACCATATATTTT. It translates to CATRQGSSGNTIYF.

This clone is a singleton in its sample. This sequence joins TRBV5-1 and TRBJ2-1, with 8 bases that match TRBD2. This CDR3 is built from 15 residues. The V and J ends lost 2 bases and 2 bases, in that order; junction bases with no gene match: 3. Germline V gene lookup returns CDR1 SGHRS and CDR2 YFSETQ. The CDR3 reads CASSFSGNTYNEQFF. The DNA of the CDR3 is TGCGCCAGCAGCTTTAGCGGGAATACCTACAATGAGCAGTTCTTC.

The chain is built from TRBV7-2 and TRBJ2-2, with no clear D. The CDR3 contains 15 residues. The germline V gene has CDR1 SGHTA and CDR2 FQGNSA. V lost 8 bases and J 0 bases, leaving 13 bases between the germline ends. The CDR3 DNA reads as TGTGCCAGCGCCCTTGGGCAGCCGAACACCGGGGAGCTGTTTTTT. Its translation is CASALGQPNTGELFF.

This clone has a single count. The chain is built from TRBV28 and TRBJ2-1, with D possibly matching TRBD2 (6 bases). The germline gives CDR1 MDHEN, CDR2 SYDVKM. Trimming left V 5 bases short and J 6 bases short, with 11 bases between. The CDR3 extends over 13 amino acids. In DNA, the CDR3 is TGTGCCAGCAGTCTAGGGACTGCCAATGAGCAGTTCTTC. This sequence encodes CASSLGTANEQFF.

The chain recombines TRBV6-5 with TRBJ1-1; D unresolved. Germline CDR1 MNHEY, CDR2 SVGAGI. The V gene lost 1 base and the J gene lost 11 bases, with 11 bases spanning the gap. This CDR3 is built from 12 residues. The chain's CDR3 is CASSYWEGEAFF. CDR3 coding DNA: TGTGCCAGCAGTTACTGGGAGGGTGAGGCTTTCTTT.

The V gene is TRBV6-4, the J gene TRBJ1-6, with 7 positions matching TRBD1. The J segment lost 6 bases and the V segment lost 6 bases, leaving 8 bases of the junction unmatched. Per germline, CDR1 MRHNA and CDR2 SNTAGT. The CDR3 is 15 amino acids. The CDR3, as DNA: TGTGCCAGCAGCCGCACAGGGGTAGGTAATTCACCCCTCCACTTT. Residues: CASSRTGVGNSPLHF.

This clone has a single count. The junction and the germline gene differ at one end; a read error may be behind it. CDR3 sequence: CASTPGPFSGRTIF. CDR3 sequence (DNA): TGTGCCAGCACCCCAGGCCCATTTAGCGGGAGAACTATCTTC. The chain combines TRBV6-5 with TRBJ2-1, with 9 nucleotides matching TRBD2. The CDR3 loop spans 14 amino acids. From germline, CDR1 is MNHEY and CDR2 SVGAGI.

This sequence joins TRBV29-1 and TRBJ2-5; 14 nucleotides match TRBD2. In germline, CDR1 is SQVTM, CDR2 ANQGSEA. The CDR3 spans 17 residues. The J segment lost 5 bases and the V segment lost 6 bases, leaving 14 bases of the junction unmatched. The CDR3, as DNA: TGCAGCGTGGGTGGGACTAGCGGGAGATTGGTGGGGGAGACCCAGTACTTC. Its protein is CSVGGTSGRLVGETQYF.

The rearrangement links TRBV7-8 to TRBJ2-1, with 12 bases fitting TRBD2. From germline, CDR1 is SGHVS and CDR2 FQNEAQ. CDR3 length: 15 amino acids. With V trimmed by 1 base and J by 7 bases, 2 bases remained unmatched. DNA of the CDR3: TGTGCCAGCAGCTTAGTCCTAGCGGGAGGGAATGAGCAGTTCTTC. It encodes CASSLVLAGGNEQFF.

The chain couples TRBV12-3 or TRBV12-4 to TRBJ1-1; 7 bases are a match to TRBD1. V shed 2 bases and J 5 bases; nucleotides not matched to a gene: 2. This CDR3 contains 13 residues. The CDR3: CASSLRGRTEAFF. The DNA of the CDR3 is TGTGCCAGCAGTTTAAGGGGGCGGACTGAAGCTTTCTTT.

The chain combines TRBV5-1 with TRBJ1-4; no clear D gene. Trimming cost V 3 bases and J 5 bases, with 11 bases left between them. The CDR3 length is 14 residues. From germline, CDR1 is SGHRS and CDR2 YFSETQ. CDR3 amino acids: CASSSDGLNEKLFF. In nucleotides, the CDR3 is TGCGCCAGCAGCTCGGACGGACTCAATGAAAAACTGTTTTTT.

This clone was found once. The chain has TRBV19 and TRBJ1-3; D unclear. Germline CDR1 and CDR2: LNHDA and SQIVND (reference sequence). This CDR3 has 15 residues. V lost 5 bases and J lost 8, with 19 bases in between. The CDR3 here is CASSPTDKAGHTIYF. CDR3 nucleotide sequence: TGTGCCAGTAGTCCCACAGACAAGGCGGGCCACACCATATATTTT.

This clone has more than one count but fewer than ten. The chain employs TRBV15 and TRBJ1-2; D might be TRBD1 (6 bases). This CDR3 comprises 16 residues. Germline CDR1 is LNHNV and CDR2 is YYDKDF (reference sequence). V shed 0 bases and J shed 1 base, with 12 bases lying between them. CDR3 DNA sequence: TGTGCCACCAGCAGAGAGGGCAGGGACATTAACTATGGCTACACCTTC. Protein product: CATSREGRDINYGYTF. The full variable domain, its missing parts supplied by reference TRBV15 and TRBJ1-2, is DAMVIQNPRYQVTQFGKPVTLSCSQTLNHNVMYWYQQKSSQAPKLLFHYYDKDFNNEADTPDNFQSRRPNTSFCFLDIRSPGLGDTAMYLCATSREGRDINYGYTFGSGTRLTVV.

The V gene is TRBV9, the J gene TRBJ1-2, with D perhaps TRBD1 (6 bases). Germline CDR1 and CDR2: SGDLS and YYNGEE. The V gene lost 0 bases and the J gene lost 3 bases, with 9 bases spanning the gap. The CDR3 sequence is 14 residues long. CDR3 nucleotide sequence: TGTGCCAGCAGCGTAGTGGCAGGGGACTATGGCTACACCTTC. This sequence encodes CASSVVAGDYGYTF.

V is TRBV2 and J is TRBJ1-2, with D maybe TRBD1 (6 bases). Germline loops: CDR1 SNHLY, CDR2 FYNNEI. There are 10 residues in the CDR3. Deletions cut 9 bases from V and 8 bases from J, with 10 bases between. The CDR3 sequence is CARNRDGYTF. CDR3 bases: TGTGCCAGGAACAGGGACGGCTACACCTTC.

The V call is TRBV30, the J call TRBJ1-1; 8 nucleotides align to TRBD1. Losses at the gene ends were 2 bases for V and 1 base for J; bases not matched to a gene: 3. The CDR3 has 14 residues. CDR1 is GTSNPN, CDR2 SVGIG, per germline (reference sequence). CDR3 region: CAWSRTGPNTEAFF. CDR3 DNA: TGTGCCTGGAGTCGGACAGGGCCGAACACTGAAGCTTTCTTT.

This clone turned up a few times. V gene TRBV19 combines with J gene TRBJ1-5; tentative D call: TRBD1 (6 bases). Trimming cost V 6 bases and J 2 bases, with 14 bases left between them. Germline loops: CDR1 LNHDA, CDR2 SQIVND (reference sequence). The CDR3 loop spans 15 amino acids. CDR3 amino acids: CASSKGGSGNQPQHF. The CDR3 nucleotides are TGTGCCAGTAGCAAGGGGGGGTCTGGCAATCAGCCCCAGCATTTT.

As for this clone: Other DNA sequences in the sample encode the same CDR3. The chain recombines TRBV18 with TRBJ1-2; a weak D match, TRBD1 (5 bases). CDR1 and CDR2 (germline): KGHSH, LQKENI. Trimming pared 1 base from V and 1 base from J, leaving 7 bases between. The length of the CDR3 is 14 residues. Here the CDR3 reads CASSPLDSNYGYTF. The CDR3 coding sequence is TGTGCCAGCTCACCACTCGACAGTAACTATGGCTACACCTTC.

The chain employs TRBV14 and TRBJ2-2; tentative D call: TRBD2 (6 bases). V shed 4 bases and J shed 0 bases, with 12 bases lying between them. Germline V gives CDR1 SGHDN, CDR2 FVKESK. This CDR3 region has 16 residues. CDR3 region: CASSLYRGTNTGELFF. As DNA, the CDR3 is TGTGCCAGCAGCCTATACCGGGGGACGAACACCGGGGAGCTGTTTTTT.

The sample holds one count of this clone. V and J are TRBV6-5 and TRBJ2-3, with a weak D call TRBD2 (5 bases). This CDR3 has 15 amino acids. V lost 7 bases to trimming and J lost 1 base, with 15 bases between them. CDR1 is MNHEY and CDR2 is SVGAGI in the germline V gene. The CDR3 region is CASTPPGLGTDTQYF. The CDR3 bases are TGTGCCAGCACCCCCCCGGGGTTGGGCACAGATACGCAGTATTTT.

The chain carries TRBV5-1 and TRBJ1-1; the D gene is possibly TRBD1 (5 bases). The CDR3 spans 14 residues. V lost 4 bases and J lost 8, with 18 bases in between. Looked up from germline, CDR1 is SGHRS and CDR2 is YFSETQ. The CDR3: CASSGETGQVEAFF. The CDR3 bases are TGCGCCAGCAGCGGCGAGACCGGACAAGTCGAAGCTTTCTTT.

The chain is built from TRBV18 and TRBJ2-7; D is unresolved. The CDR3 sequence is 12 residues long. CDR1 and CDR2 from the germline V gene are KGHSH and LQKENI. V shed 4 bases and J shed 3 bases, with 7 bases lying between them. The CDR3 coding sequence is TGTGCCAGCTCACGAGAACGCTACGAGCAGTACTTC. Amino acids: CASSRERYEQYF.

The chain uses TRBV30 and TRBJ1-5, with D possibly being TRBD1 (5 bases). Per germline, CDR1 GTSNPN and CDR2 SVGIG (reference sequence). V was trimmed by 3 bases and J by 5 bases, leaving 20 bases between them. The CDR3 totals 16 residues. The CDR3 DNA follows: TGTGCCTGGAGACTGGGCACCCAGGGAGGTCATCAGCCCCAGCATTTT. Translation: CAWRLGTQGGHQPQHF.

The rearrangement joins TRBV4-1 to TRBJ1-1, with 8 nucleotides matching TRBD1. CDR1 and CDR2 from the germline V gene are MGHRA and YSYEKL. The junction had 9 bases not matched to a gene; V was cut back by 6 bases and J by 3 bases. The length of the CDR3 is 15 residues. The CDR3 nucleotides are TGCGCCAGCAGAACTCAGGGGGCGCGGGACACTGAAGCTTTCTTT. Its protein is CASRTQGARDTEAFF.

In its sample, this clone was seen once. The chain has TRBV7-9 and TRBJ2-3; D perhaps matches TRBD2 (6 bases). Trimming cost V 5 bases and J 2 bases, with 17 bases left between them. This CDR3 is built from 16 residues. Germline V gives CDR1 SEHNR, CDR2 FQNEAQ (reference sequence). The CDR3 is CASSDWTTTFTDTQYF. CDR3 coding DNA: TGTGCCAGCAGCGATTGGACTACGACTTTCACAGATACGCAGTATTTT.

This clone is a singleton in its sample. The chain joins TRBV25-1 to TRBJ1-2, with D perhaps TRBD1 (5 bases). Trimming pared 6 bases from V and 3 bases from J, leaving 8 bases between. The germline gives CDR1 MGHDK, CDR2 SYGVNS. CDR3 length: 12 amino acids. CDR3 amino acids: CASSGGDYGYTF. Here the CDR3 DNA reads TGTGCCAGCAGCGGAGGGGACTATGGCTACACCTTC.